Shown below are 31 T cell receptor beta chains from a single sample sequenced in a study of PD-L1 blockade in urothelial cancer. The protocol was immunoSEQ multiplex PCR, while the TCRdb copy is restricted to in-frame clones and leaves out a portion. The sample shows about 45,000 clones, roughly four fifths of them seen only once. Time point defined: peripheral blood 6 weeks after treatment start. Material: PBMCs, obtained around atezolizumab (anti-PD-L1) treatment. These receptors all come from a man in his sixties with urothelial cancer.

The chain recombines TRBV29-1 with TRBJ1-3; D not resolved. Trimming cost V 6 bases and J 4 bases, with 10 bases left between them. This CDR3 has 12 amino acids. Germline V lookup: CDR1 SQVTM, CDR2 ANQGSEA. For the CDR3, the DNA is TGCAGCGTGCTGACACGCGGAAACACCATATATTTT. Its translation is CSVLTRGNTIYF.

The V call is TRBV28, the J call TRBJ1-2; no clear D gene. V was shortened by 4 bases and J by 3 bases, with 12 bases between the two germline ends. CDR1 MDHEN and CDR2 SYDVKM come from the germline V gene. The CDR3 runs 14 residues. In DNA form, the CDR3 reads TGTGCCAGCAGTTCAGTACGAGGCTACTATGGCTACACCTTC. Encoded protein: CASSSVRGYYGYTF.

Only one count was recorded for this clone. The chain employs TRBV5-4 and TRBJ1-5; 7 bases are a match to TRBD1. J was trimmed by 4 bases and V by 4 bases; bases with no gene match: 5. CDR3 length equals 14 residues. Germline-derived CDR1 and CDR2 are SGHNT and YYREEE (reference sequence). The chain's CDR3 is CASSRGGLNQPQHF. Here the CDR3 DNA reads TGTGCCAGCAGCCGAGGGGGCCTGAATCAGCCCCAGCATTTT. The variable domain in full, with the rest retrieved from reference TRBV5-4 and TRBJ1-5, is ETGVTQSPTHLIKTRGQQVTLRCSSQSGHNTVSWYQQALGQGPQFIFQYYREEENGRGNFPPRFSGLQFPNYSSELNVNALELDDSALYLCASSRGGLNQPQHFGDGTRLSIL.

This chain joins TRBV2 and TRBJ1-1; D is perhaps TRBD1 (6 bases). The CDR3 extends over 16 amino acids. With 3 bases removed from V and 0 bases from J, the gap between germline ends came to 14 bases. Germline V CDR1 and CDR2: SNHLY, FYNNEI. CDR3 in DNA: TGTGCCAGCAGTGAGGTCGGGGACATCTTGAACACTGAAGCTTTCTTT. This codes for CASSEVGDILNTEAFF.

The V gene is TRBV5-1, the J gene TRBJ2-3, with 7 bases that match TRBD2. The V segment lost 1 base and the J segment 0 bases; nucleotides outside the gene matches: 8. The CDR3 sequence is 17 residues long. Per the germline V gene, CDR1 is SGHRS and CDR2 is YFSETQ. CDR3 nucleotides: TGCGCCAGCAGCTTGTCGGGTAGCGGGTACAGCACAGATACGCAGTATTTT. Translated, it gives CASSLSGSGYSTDTQYF. Combining the CDR3 with reference TRBV5-1 and TRBJ2-3 gives the whole variable domain KAGVTQTPRYLIKTRGQQVTLSCSPISGHRSVSWYQQTPGQGLQFLFEYFSETQRNKGNFPGRFSGRQFSNSRSEMNVSTLELGDSALYLCASSLSGSGYSTDTQYFGPGTRLTVL.

This rearrangement joins TRBV9 to TRBJ2-1, with a tentative D call TRBD2 (5 bases). Deletions cut 0 bases from V and 5 bases from J, with 15 bases between. The CDR3 totals 16 residues. Germline CDR1 reads SGDLS; CDR2 reads YYNGEE. DNA for the CDR3: TGTGCCAGCAGCGTAGACCCCCGGGGTAGGGACAATGAGCAGTTCTTC. Protein sequence: CASSVDPRGRDNEQFF.

This chain joins TRBV7-2 and TRBJ2-1; tentative D call: TRBD1 (7 bases). Trimming removed 6 bases from V and 8 bases from J, with 11 bases in between. Germline CDR1 SGHTA, CDR2 FQGNSA. The CDR3 is 12 amino acids. For the CDR3, the DNA is TGTGCCAGCAGATCAGGGGGGCATGAGCAGTTCTTC. Translating gives CASRSGGHEQFF.

The chain recombines TRBV11-2 with TRBJ2-3; 9 nucleotides align to TRBD1. The CDR3 contains 18 residues. Trimming removed 1 base from V and 2 bases from J; junction bases left unmatched: 10. Germline V gene data show CDR1 as SGHAT and CDR2 as FQNNGV. The chain's CDR3 is CASSLVGRTGANTDTQYF. CDR3 nucleotide sequence: TGTGCCAGCAGCTTAGTGGGAAGGACAGGGGCTAACACAGATACGCAGTATTTT.

The genes are TRBV28 and TRBJ2-7; D may be TRBD2 (6 bases). Germline-derived CDR1 and CDR2 are MDHEN and SYDVKM. V was shortened by 6 bases and J by 1 base, with 13 bases between the two germline ends. CDR3 length: 14 residues. CDR3 region: CASRLSGGSYEQYF. The CDR3 DNA is TGTGCCAGCAGACTCTCAGGAGGGTCCTACGAGCAGTACTTC. Full variable domain (rest looked up from reference TRBV28 and TRBJ2-7): DVKVTQSSRYLVKRTGEKVFLECVQDMDHENMFWYRQDPGLGLRLIYFSYDVKMKEKGDIPEGYSVSREKKERFSLILESASTNQTSMYLCASRLSGGSYEQYFGPGTRLTVT.

The chain recombines TRBV28 with TRBJ2-7, with 9 bases that match TRBD1. This CDR3 contains 15 residues. The V segment lost 8 bases and the J segment 1 base; nucleotides outside the gene matches: 9. Germline values: CDR1 MDHEN, CDR2 SYDVKM. The CDR3 sequence is CASSQPGQGSYEQYF. CDR3 bases: TGTGCCAGCTCCCAGCCGGGACAGGGTTCCTACGAGCAGTACTTC.

This clone was picked up a small number of times. The CDR3 DNA is TGTGCCAGCAGCTTGGCGGGCACTAGCGGGAACCAAGAGACCCAGTACTTC. This codes for CASSLAGTSGNQETQYF. V is TRBV5-5 and J is TRBJ2-5, with TRBD2 identical over 10 bases. V shed 0 bases and J 0 bases; nucleotides not matched to a gene: 5. Per germline, CDR1 SGHKS and CDR2 YYEKEE (reference sequence). The CDR3 is 17 amino acids.

The rearrangement links TRBV4-2 to TRBJ2-1; 9 bases fit TRBD2. Germline assignment: CDR1 LGHNA and CDR2 YNFKEQ. This CDR3 spans 18 amino acids. The ends lost 5 bases at V and 9 bases at J; junction bases unmatched: 20. In nucleotides, the CDR3 is TGTGCCAGCAGCGCTCGAAGAGGGGCTAGCGGGGTAATAGGTGAGCAGTTCTTC. Translating gives CASSARRGASGVIGEQFF.

The chain couples TRBV30 to TRBJ1-3; D is perhaps TRBD1 (5 bases). This CDR3 comprises 15 residues. The V end was cut by 4 bases, the J end by 0 bases, with 13 bases between. The germline gives CDR1 GTSNPN, CDR2 SVGIG (reference sequence). The CDR3 DNA is TGTGCCTGGACCTTGGGACTTTCCTCTGGAAACACCATATATTTT. Translation: CAWTLGLSSGNTIYF.

The genes are TRBV4-2 and TRBJ1-2; D is ambiguous. The CDR3 length is 14 residues. Germline CDR1 reads LGHNA; CDR2 reads YNFKEQ. V gave up 1 base and J gave up 1 base, with 7 bases separating them. CDR3 nucleotides: TGTGCCAGCAGCCAAGGCACCAGTAACTATGGCTACACCTTC. As protein: CASSQGTSNYGYTF.

The rearrangement uses TRBV7-2 and TRBJ1-3, with D possibly being TRBD1 (6 bases). Germline V CDR1 and CDR2: SGHTA, FQGNSA. V was cut by 0 bases and J by 0 bases, with 9 bases left in between. The CDR3 is 16 residues long. CDR3 DNA: TGTGCCAGCAGCTTAGCGGGCAGGGGCTCTGGAAACACCATATATTTT. It is translated as CASSLAGRGSGNTIYF. Full variable domain (missing parts from reference TRBV7-2 and TRBJ1-3): GAGVSQSPSNKVTEKGKDVELRCDPISGHTALYWYRQSLGQGLEFLIYFQGNSAPDKSGLPSDRFSAERTGGSVSTLTIQRTQQEDSAVYLCASSLAGRGSGNTIYFGEGSWLTVV.

The chain recombines TRBV6-6 with TRBJ2-5; D is unclear. V lost 6 bases and J lost 5, with 10 bases in between. The CDR3 has 12 residues. Germline CDR1 reads MNHNY; CDR2 reads SVGAGI (reference sequence). DNA for the CDR3: TGTGCCAGCAGCTCAGGTTGGGAGACCCAGTACTTC. Amino acid sequence: CASSSGWETQYF.

This chain joins TRBV27 and TRBJ1-3; D possibly corresponds to TRBD1 (6 bases). The CDR3 has 14 residues. V lost 6 bases and J 1 base, leaving 10 bases between the germline ends. Germline V gene lookup returns CDR1 MNHEY and CDR2 SMNVEV (reference sequence). The CDR3 nucleotides are TGTGCCAGCAGCTTAGGGACATCTGGAAACACCATATATTTT. The encoded protein is CASSLGTSGNTIYF.

The chain couples TRBV10-3 to TRBJ2-1; 10 bases map to TRBD2. Germline CDR1 is ENHRY and CDR2 is SYGVKD. Trimming cost V 3 bases and J 9 bases; bases outside gene matches: 11. This CDR3 region has 16 residues. The CDR3 loop reads CAISDGSGRALSEQFF. The CDR3 bases are TGTGCCATCAGTGACGGAAGCGGGAGGGCCCTCAGTGAGCAGTTCTTC.

The V gene is TRBV28, the J gene TRBJ2-7; weak D call: TRBD2 (6 bases). The CDR3 runs to 15 residues. Trimming stripped 3 bases from V and 1 base from J, with 13 bases between. Germline V gene lookup returns CDR1 MDHEN and CDR2 SYDVKM. CDR3 DNA: TGTGCCAGCAGTTTCGTCGGGGGTGGGTCCTACGAGCAGTACTTC. It encodes CASSFVGGGSYEQYF.

The genes are TRBV5-1 and TRBJ2-5, with a weak D call TRBD2 (6 bases). This CDR3 region has 13 residues. CDR1 is SGHRS, CDR2 YFSETQ, per germline. V was trimmed by 3 bases and J by 2 bases, leaving 8 bases between them. The CDR3 protein is CASSYGTQETQYF. The CDR3 DNA is TGCGCCAGCAGCTACGGGACTCAAGAGACCCAGTACTTC. Supplemented by reference TRBV5-1 and TRBJ2-5, the full variable domain reads KAGVTQTPRYLIKTRGQQVTLSCSPISGHRSVSWYQQTPGQGLQFLFEYFSETQRNKGNFPGRFSGRQFSNSRSEMNVSTLELGDSALYLCASSYGTQETQYFGPGTRLLVL.

This clone was recorded once. The chain links TRBV11-1 to TRBJ2-7; perhaps TRBD2 as D (6 bases). CDR1 is SGHAT, CDR2 FQDESV, per germline (reference sequence). The CDR3 covers 14 residues. Trimming removed 1 base from V and 2 bases from J, with 9 bases in between. CDR3 residues: CASSLGLGAYEQYF. The CDR3 DNA sequence: TGTGCCAGCAGCTTAGGACTAGGAGCCTACGAGCAGTACTTC.

The V gene is TRBV19, the J gene TRBJ2-3; D may be TRBD2 (6 bases). CDR1 is LNHDA, CDR2 SQIVND, per germline (reference sequence). Trimming shortened V by 5 bases and J by 4 bases, and 10 bases separated the two germline ends. The CDR3 spans 13 residues. The CDR3 DNA sequence: TGTGCCAGTAGTCGGGAGTCCCCAGATACGCAGTATTTT. Translating gives CASSRESPDTQYF.

The chain couples TRBV2 to TRBJ1-1, with D tentatively TRBD1 (6 bases). V lost 5 bases and J 4 bases, leaving 11 bases between the germline ends. Germline V gives CDR1 SNHLY, CDR2 FYNNEI. CDR3 length: 13 residues. The CDR3 DNA follows: TGTGCCAGCAGTCGAGGACAGACCACTGAAGCTTTCTTT. Residues: CASSRGQTTEAFF.

The chain recombines TRBV1 with TRBJ2-1; the tabulated D call, TRBD2, remains unverified against the DNA. TRBV1 is deemed a pseudogene. The CDR3 totals 16 residues. The CDR3: CTSSQGASGSYNEQFF. The CDR3 bases are TGCACCAGCAGCCAAGGGGCTAGCGGGAGCTACAATGAGCAGTTCTTC.

The chain has TRBV7-9 and TRBJ1-4; 7 positions agree with TRBD1. After removal of 3 bases from V and 12 bases from J, the junction contained 4 bases not matched to a gene. CDR1 is SEHNR, CDR2 FQNEAQ, per germline (reference sequence). This CDR3 contains 12 residues. The CDR3 sequence is CASSLGQSELFF. The CDR3 region has the DNA TGTGCCAGCAGCTTGGGACAGTCGGAACTGTTTTTT.

The chain uses TRBV11-2 and TRBJ2-1; 10 bases match TRBD2. V lost 4 bases and J lost 0; bases outside the gene matches: 0. Germline V CDR1 and CDR2: SGHAT, FQNNGV. This CDR3 contains 15 residues. CDR3 in amino acids: CASSSSGSSYNEQFF. CDR3 DNA sequence: TGTGCCAGCAGCTCTAGCGGGAGCTCCTACAATGAGCAGTTCTTC.

The V gene is TRBV27, the J gene TRBJ1-6; D unclear. Between the trimmed V and J ends, which lost 6 bases and 7 bases, there was a span of 10 bases. Germline values: CDR1 MNHEY, CDR2 SMNVEV (reference sequence). CDR3 size: 13 residues. This CDR3 reads CASRLSENSPLHF. The CDR3 region has the DNA TGTGCCAGCAGGCTCAGCGAGAATTCACCCCTCCACTTT.

This chain joins TRBV28 and TRBJ1-1, with D tentatively TRBD1 (6 bases). CDR3 length: 14 residues. The germline CDR1 and CDR2 sequences are MDHEN and SYDVKM. Trimming removed 6 bases from V and 0 bases from J, with 11 bases in between. The CDR3 protein is CASSQTGLNTEAFF. The DNA of the CDR3 is TGTGCCAGCAGCCAAACAGGGTTGAACACTGAAGCTTTCTTT.

The chain couples TRBV7-8 to TRBJ2-3; 8 bases are shared with TRBD2. V shed 0 bases, J shed 1 base, and the junction held 0 bases outside the gene matches. The V gene's germline CDR1 is SGHVS and CDR2 FQNEAQ. CDR3 length: 15 amino acids. CDR3 DNA: TGTGCCAGCAGCTTAGCGGGACTAGGCACAGATACGCAGTATTTT. Translation: CASSLAGLGTDTQYF.

A single count supports this clone. This chain uses TRBV30 with TRBJ1-2; D may be TRBD1 (6 bases). This CDR3 comprises 15 residues. Germline-derived CDR1 and CDR2 are GTSNPN and SVGIG (reference sequence). With 3 bases removed from V and 4 bases from J, the gap between germline ends came to 18 bases. The CDR3 spells CAWRTEQGWSYGYTF. CDR3 coding DNA: TGTGCCTGGAGGACGGAACAGGGATGGAGCTATGGCTACACCTTC.

The gene calls are TRBV5-1 and TRBJ1-5; unclear D gene. The CDR3 runs to 14 residues. Germline V lookup: CDR1 SGHRS, CDR2 YFSETQ. The V end lost 0 bases, the J end lost 6 bases, and 10 bases lay between the germline ends. CDR3 loop: CASSLAGGSQPQHF. In DNA form, the CDR3 reads TGCGCCAGCAGCTTGGCGGGCGGGTCTCAGCCCCAGCATTTT.